The 21 T cell receptor beta chains below were found in one sample sequenced in a study of post-analysis software for immune sequencing data. Study-wide findings and caveats: Patients showed TRBV5-6, TRBV5-1 and TRBV20-1 among four to six TRBV segments more frequent than in controls.

Their cognate antigens are unknown. Prepared TCR beta cDNA libraries contained unique molecular identifiers. TCRdb itself ran the PCR reads through MiXCR, one entry per CDR3 protein. The table includes about 540,000 distinct CDR3 sequences, approximately 31% detected once. The sample was blood. These receptors were collected from a girl aged 2-17 years with multiple sclerosis.

This clonotype was observed a handful of times. The chain uses TRBV12-3 or TRBV12-4 and TRBJ1-1; D ambiguous. V gave up 5 bases and J gave up 11 bases, with 18 bases separating them. The CDR3 spans 13 residues. CDR3 DNA sequence: TGTGCCAGCAGTCTGCGGGAGCGACCTAAGGCTTTCTTT. This encodes CASSLRERPKAFF.

The gene calls are TRBV6-4 and TRBJ2-7; 7 bases are shared with TRBD1. Germline assignment: CDR1 MRHNA and CDR2 SNTAGT. The CDR3 is 13 residues long. V trimming: 6 bases; J trimming: 2 bases; junction bases outside the gene matches: 4. The CDR3 DNA sequence: TGTGCCAGCAGGGAAGACAGGGCCTACGAGCAGTACTTC. Residues: CASREDRAYEQYF.

The chain couples TRBV5-1 to TRBJ1-6; the D is unclear. Germline V lookup: CDR1 SGHRS, CDR2 YFSETQ. The CDR3 sequence is 16 residues long. V was trimmed by 3 bases and J by 2 bases, leaving 12 bases between them. The CDR3 bases are TGCGCCAGCAGCTCGCAAGGACGGCCCTATAATTCACCCCTCCACTTT. It translates to CASSSQGRPYNSPLHF.

This clonotype was counted between two and nine times. The genes are TRBV5-1 and TRBJ1-1; D perhaps matches TRBD1 (5 bases). V lost 3 bases, J lost 3 bases, and 12 bases lay in between. From germline, CDR1 is SGHRS and CDR2 YFSETQ. This CDR3 contains 14 residues. For the CDR3, the DNA is TGCGCCAGCAGCTCGGGGGGAAAGGACACTGAAGCTTTCTTT. Translation gives CASSSGGKDTEAFF.

V is TRBV4-1 and J is TRBJ2-1; D call uncertain. This CDR3 has 14 amino acids. Germline V gene data show CDR1 as MGHRA and CDR2 as YSYEKL. The V and J ends lost 1 base and 13 bases respectively, with 17 bases between them. The CDR3 DNA is TGCGCCAGCAGCCAAGTTCAGACTCCCGAGACCCAGTTCTTC. This translates into CASSQVQTPETQFF.

This clonotype was counted a few times. The chain has TRBV15 and TRBJ2-5; 8 bases are a match to TRBD2. Germline values: CDR1 LNHNV, CDR2 YYDKDF (reference sequence). V was clipped by 0 bases and J by 7 bases; unmatched bases: 7. CDR3 size: 15 residues. CDR3 in DNA: TGTGCCACCAGCAGAGATCGGGGACTAGTGGGGACCCAGTACTTC. This sequence encodes CATSRDRGLVGTQYF. Full variable domain (missing parts from reference TRBV15 and TRBJ2-5): DAMVIQNPRYQVTQFGKPVTLSCSQTLNHNVMYWYQQKSSQAPKLLFHYYDKDFNNEADTPDNFQSRRPNTSFCFLDIRSPGLGDTAMYLCATSRDRGLVGTQYFGPGTRLLVL.

About this clonotype: One end of the junction fails to match germline, which may point to a read error. This chain uses TRBV10-1 with TRBJ2-5; D is unclear. The CDR3 has 13 residues. In germline, CDR1 is WNHNN, CDR2 SYGVQD (reference sequence). The CDR3 protein is CASSPQYQETQNF. In nucleotides, the CDR3 is TGCGCCAGCAGTCCACAGTACCAAGAGACCCAGAACTTC.

The chain combines TRBV2 with TRBJ2-4; 9 bases line up with TRBD1. V shed 10 bases, J shed 5 bases, and the junction held 15 bases outside the gene matches. Germline lookup yields CDR1 SNHLY and CDR2 FYNNEI. The CDR3 covers 16 residues. The DNA for the CDR3 is TGTGCCACATCCCAATCGATACAGGGGGCCCAAAACATTCAGTACTTC. This codes for CATSQSIQGAQNIQYF.

CDR3 region: CASGLKRGFTDTQYF. In DNA form, the CDR3 reads TGTGCCAGCGGTTTAAAGCGGGGATTCACAGATACGCAGTATTTT. The rearrangement joins TRBV7-9 to TRBJ2-3; 7 bases line up with TRBD2. The CDR3 runs 15 residues. V shed 8 bases and J 2 bases; nucleotides not matched to a gene: 10. CDR1 SEHNR and CDR2 FQNEAQ come from the germline V gene (reference sequence).

This clonotype was counted between two and nine times. The V and J genes are TRBV6-5 and TRBJ1-1; D might be TRBD1 (5 bases). V was clipped by 6 bases and J by 4 bases, with 15 bases between them. Germline values: CDR1 MNHEY, CDR2 SVGAGI. The CDR3 covers 14 residues. Here the CDR3 reads CASSLGGALTEAFF. The CDR3 region has the DNA TGTGCCAGCAGCCTCGGAGGGGCCCTCACTGAAGCTTTCTTT.

This chain connects TRBV7-2 to TRBJ1-1, with no clear D. In germline, CDR1 is SGHTA, CDR2 FQGNSA. Trimming cost V 1 base and J 9 bases, with 12 bases left between them. The CDR3 contains 13 residues. CDR3 nucleotide sequence: TGTGCCAGCAGCTTAGTCGGCCTTCGGAAAGCTTTCTTT. It translates to CASSLVGLRKAFF.

Only a few counts were recorded for this clonotype. V is TRBV5-5 and J is TRBJ1-5, with D tentatively TRBD1 (6 bases). Germline CDR1 SGHKS, CDR2 YYEKEE (reference sequence). V lost 0 bases and J lost 4, with 14 bases in between. CDR3 size: 16 residues. The CDR3 DNA reads TGTGCCAGCAGCTTGGTAGCCGGGGGCGATAATCAGCCCCAGCATTTT. Its translation is CASSLVAGGDNQPQHF.

The chain's CDR3 is CSVVTGGIEAFF. As DNA, the CDR3 is TGCAGCGTCGTTACAGGGGGAATTGAAGCTTTCTTT. This chain joins TRBV29-1 and TRBJ1-1, with TRBD1 matching 8 bases. This CDR3 contains 12 residues. CDR1 and CDR2 (germline): SQVTM, ANQGSEA. V dropped 6 bases and J dropped 7; count of bases not matched to a gene: 7. The full variable domain, completed using reference TRBV29-1 and TRBJ1-1, is SAVISQKPSRDICQRGTSLTIQCQVDSQVTMMFWYRQQPGQSLTLIATANQGSEATYESGFVIDKFPISRPNLTFSTLTVSNMSPEDSSIYLCSVVTGGIEAFFGQGTRLTVV.

V is TRBV2 and J is TRBJ1-5; D possibly corresponds to TRBD1 (5 bases). The germline V gene encodes CDR1 SNHLY and CDR2 FYNNEI. There are 14 residues in the CDR3. V was cut by 1 base and J by 7 bases, with 11 bases left in between. The CDR3, as DNA: TGTGCCAGCAGTGAAGAAAGGGGAGGACAGCCCCAGCATTTT. This gives the protein CASSEERGGQPQHF.

The rearrangement links TRBV7-9 to TRBJ2-1, with 10 bases aligning to TRBD1. J was trimmed by 5 bases and V by 4 bases; bases with no gene match: 8. CDR3 length: 16 residues. Per the germline V gene, CDR1 is SEHNR and CDR2 is FQNEAQ (reference sequence). In DNA, the CDR3 is TGTGCCAGCAGCTCCCAGACAGGGGGCGCGCACAATGAGCAGTTCTTC. This encodes CASSSQTGGAHNEQFF.

The chain employs TRBV28 and TRBJ2-5; 10 bases map to TRBD2. The J call may be incorrect, as the DNA end agrees better with TRBJ2-7. The germline V gene has CDR1 MDHEN and CDR2 SYDVKM. CDR3 size: 14 residues. The CDR3 nucleotides are TGTGCCAGTATTCCTAGCGGGGGTATAAACGAGCAGTACTTC. Translating it yields CASIPSGGINEQYF.

The sample holds a few counts of this clonotype. This chain connects TRBV13 to TRBJ1-1; 7 bases fit TRBD1. The V and J ends lost 6 bases and 1 base, in that order; junction bases with no gene match: 8. From germline, CDR1 is PRHDT and CDR2 FYEKMQ (reference sequence). The CDR3 consists of 15 residues. This chain's CDR3 is CASREGGPKNTEAFF. The CDR3 coding sequence is TGTGCCAGCAGGGAAGGGGGCCCGAAGAACACTGAAGCTTTCTTT.

This chain uses TRBV5-5 with TRBJ2-3; D not resolved. Germline loops: CDR1 SGHKS, CDR2 YYEKEE (reference sequence). V was clipped by 2 bases and J by 4 bases, with 8 bases between them. The CDR3 has 13 amino acids. In DNA, the CDR3 is TGTGCCAGCAGCTTAAGTCTCCCAGATACGCAGTATTTT. This sequence encodes CASSLSLPDTQYF.

The CDR3 sequence is CSPSWTGDQPQHF. DNA of the CDR3: TGCAGCCCATCCTGGACAGGCGATCAGCCCCAGCATTTT. The chain uses TRBV29-1 and TRBJ1-5; 7 nucleotides line up with TRBD1. CDR3 size: 13 residues. From germline, CDR1 is SQVTM and CDR2 ANQGSEA. J was trimmed by 5 bases and V by 8 bases; bases with no gene match: 9.

This rearrangement joins TRBV7-9 to TRBJ2-5; 9 nucleotides match TRBD1. Germline assignment: CDR1 SEHNR and CDR2 FQNEAQ (reference sequence). V shed 4 bases and J 4 bases; nucleotides not matched to a gene: 13. The CDR3 has 17 amino acids. The CDR3 nucleotides read TGTGCCAGCAGCTCATCCCGGACAGGGGAGTCGTCAGAGACCCAGTACTTC. Translated: CASSSSRTGESSETQYF.

This chain connects TRBV5-5 to TRBJ1-5; 11 nucleotides match TRBD1. The CDR3 consists of 15 residues. Germline lookup yields CDR1 SGHKS and CDR2 YYEKEE (reference sequence). V was clipped by 4 bases and J by 9 bases; unmatched bases: 9. The CDR3 loop reads CASSLRTGGSPPQHF. The CDR3 DNA is TGTGCCAGCAGCCTCCGGACAGGGGGCTCTCCGCCCCAGCATTTT.